This is a list of T cell receptor beta chains from one sample in a study of blood T cell repertoires in COVID-19. The assay was immunoSEQ multiplex PCR, and TCRdb's table has in-frame clones only and misses some. Found here are a few hundred thousand clones, 80% to 90% of them singletons; the top ten hold roughly 1.9%. The specimen sequenced was PBMCs or T cells enriched from blood (not recorded which). Every receptor here comes from a man aged 35-49 years in a cohort exposed to, infected with or recovered from COVID-19 (not recorded which). Both conserved end residues are part of each CDR3. The D gene is left open where the match is weak. For some rows the clone size is stated as once, few or many, or as a class when expanded; others skip it.

cdr3_length clone_size j_call v_call d_call cdr3_nt cdr3_aa
16 NA TRBJ1-1 TRBV30 NA TGTGCCTGGAGTGCACAACGAACAGTGGGGAACACTGAAGCTTTCTTT CAWSAQRTVGNTEAFF
13 NA TRBJ1-1 TRBV28 NA TGTGCCAGCAGCGGTACAGGGCGTACTGAAGCTTTCTTT CASSGTGRTEAFF
14 once TRBJ1-6 TRBV5-4 NA TGTGCCAGCAGCTGGCGTGGAGCCAATTCACCCCTCCACTTT CASSWRGANSPLHF
16 once TRBJ2-3 TRBV5-1 NA TGCGCCAGCAGCTTGCCATGGGGGCGAAGCACAGATACGCAGTATTTT CASSLPWGRSTDTQYF
12 NA TRBJ2-3 TRBV2 NA TGTGCCAGCAGTGTTTTTCGGGATACGCAGTATTTT CASSVFRDTQYF
16 NA TRBJ2-3 TRBV11-2 NA TGTGCCAGCAGCCAACGAACAGTCAGGGTAACAGATACGCAGTATTTT CASSQRTVRVTDTQYF
16 few TRBJ1-1 TRBV7-2 TRBD1 TGTGCCAGCAGCTTAGGGGGACAGGTCGGCGGGAGAGAAGCTTTCTTT CASSLGGQVGGREAFF
16 NA TRBJ2-6 TRBV28 NA TGTGCCCAGCAGTCCAGGGGGGCGAAGGGGGCCAACGTCCTGACTTTC CAQQSRGAKGANVLTF
16 once TRBJ2-7 TRBV11-2 NA TGTGCCAGCAGCTACCTCAGACAAGGCCCCTCCTACGAGCAGTACTTC CASSYLRQGPSYEQYF
11 NA TRBJ2-1 TRBV21-1 NA TGTGCCAGCAGCAAACTAGCTGAGCAGTTCTTC CASSKLAEQFF
15 once TRBJ2-5 TRBV9 NA TGTGCCAGCAGCGTAGATCCTAGCCCAGGACAGACCCAGTACTTC CASSVDPSPGQTQYF
13 NA TRBJ1-5 TRBV30 NA TGTGCCTGGGGGATTCAGAGCAATCAGCCCCAGCATTTT CAWGIQSNQPQHF
17 NA TRBJ2-6 TRBV27 NA TGTGCCAGTAGCTCGGACAGAACAACCTCTGGGGCCAACGTCCTGACTTTC CASSSDRTTSGANVLTF
13 NA TRBJ2-2 TRBV2 TRBD1 TGTGCCAGCGGGACAGAAATTACCGGGGAGCTGTTTTTT CASGTEITGELFF
15 NA TRBJ1-1 TRBV29-1 NA TGCAGCGGTTCAAGCGGACAGAATGGGAACACTGAAGCTTTCTTT CSGSSGQNGNTEAFF
16 NA TRBJ2-1 TRBV5-1 TRBD2 TGCGCCAGCAGCTTGGTTCTAGCGGGAGGGCCTAATGAGCAGTTCTTC CASSLVLAGGPNEQFF
13 NA TRBJ2-1 TRBV7-9 NA TGTGCCAGCAGCTTAGGGTTAGCGAATGAGCAGTTCTTC CASSLGLANEQFF
15 NA TRBJ1-1 TRBV5-1 TRBD1 TGCGCCAGCAGCCTACCGACAGGGATGAACACTGAAGCTTTCTTT CASSLPTGMNTEAFF
14 NA TRBJ2-5 TRBV5-4 NA TGTGCCAGCAGCTTGGGACAGTACCAAGAGACCCAGTACTTC CASSLGQYQETQYF
15 NA TRBJ1-6 TRBV19 TRBD1 TGTGCCAGTAGTAATCAGGGACAGGGATTTTCACCCCTCCACTTT CASSNQGQGFSPLHF
15 NA TRBJ1-4 TRBV19 TRBD1 TGTGCCAGTAGTGACCTAGGACAGGGAATTGAAAAACTGTTTTTT CASSDLGQGIEKLFF
14 NA TRBJ1-3 TRBV19 NA TGTGCCAGTAGACCTTCGCGGTCGGGAAACACCATATATTTT CASRPSRSGNTIYF